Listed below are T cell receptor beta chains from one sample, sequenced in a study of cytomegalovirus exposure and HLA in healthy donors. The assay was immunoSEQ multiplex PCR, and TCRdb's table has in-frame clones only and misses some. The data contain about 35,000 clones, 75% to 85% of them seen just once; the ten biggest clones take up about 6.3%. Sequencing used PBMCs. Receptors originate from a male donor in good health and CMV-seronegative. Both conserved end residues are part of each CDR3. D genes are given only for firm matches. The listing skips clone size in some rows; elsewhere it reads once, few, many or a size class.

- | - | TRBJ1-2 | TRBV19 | TGTGCCAGTAGTTTGGGGGGAGCGTCTAACTATGGCTACACCTTC | CASSLGGASNYGYTF
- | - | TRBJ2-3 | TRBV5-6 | TGTGCCAGCAGCTTGGTTGGGGGCCTAGATACGCAGTATTTT | CASSLVGGLDTQYF
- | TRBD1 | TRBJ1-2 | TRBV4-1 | TGCGCCAGCAGCCAAGATCGGACAGGGCTGCGAGGCTACACCTTC | CASSQDRTGLRGYTF
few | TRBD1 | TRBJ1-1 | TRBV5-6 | TGTGCCAGCAGCTTGGGGGGACAGCACTACACTGAAGCTTTCTTT | CASSLGGQHYTEAFF
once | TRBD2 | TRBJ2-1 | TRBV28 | TGTGCCAGCAGTTTAGGAGGGACTAGGAACAATGAGCAGTTCTTC | CASSLGGTRNNEQFF
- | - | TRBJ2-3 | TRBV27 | TGTGCCAGCAGTTTACTAGGAGGATTAGATACGCAGTATTTT | CASSLLGGLDTQYF
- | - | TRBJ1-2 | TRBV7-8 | TGTGCCAGCAGCTTAACACGTGGCGGATCTAATGGCTACACCTTC | CASSLTRGGSNGYTF
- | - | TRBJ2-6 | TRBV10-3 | TGTGCCATCAGTCCCGGCAGCAGGTCTGGGGCCAACGTCCTGACTTTC | CAISPGSRSGANVLTF
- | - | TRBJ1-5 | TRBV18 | TGTGCCAGCTCTCCGGTCAATCAGCCCCAGCATTTT | CASSPVNQPQHF
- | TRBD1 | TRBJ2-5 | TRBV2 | TGTGCCAGCAGACCAGGACAGGGGATGGAGACCCAGTACTTC | CASRPGQGMETQYF
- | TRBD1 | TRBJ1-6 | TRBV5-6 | TGTGCCAGCAGCTTGATTCGGACAGGACTTCTTAGTTCACCCCTCCACTTT | CASSLIRTGLLSSPLHF
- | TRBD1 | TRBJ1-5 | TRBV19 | TGTGCCAGTAGTAAAGGGACAGTCCTTTTTTACAATCAGCCCCAGCATTTT | CASSKGTVLFYNQPQHF
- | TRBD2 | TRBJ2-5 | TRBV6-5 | TGTGCCAGCAGGTTGACTGGGAGGGAAACCCAGTACTTC | CASRLTGRETQYF
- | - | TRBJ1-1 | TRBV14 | TGTGCCAGCAGCCAGCAGTCGTGGGCAGGCCACACTGAAGCTTTCTTT | CASSQQSWAGHTEAFF
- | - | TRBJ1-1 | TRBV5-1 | TGCGCCAGCAGCTTGGGGACAGCGAACACTGAAGCTTTCTTT | CASSLGTANTEAFF
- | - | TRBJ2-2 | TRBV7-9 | TGTGCCAGCAGCCTCCAGGGGAACACCGGGGAGCTGTTTTTT | CASSLQGNTGELFF
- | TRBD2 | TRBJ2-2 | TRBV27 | TGTGCCAGCAGTTTACGGGGGGGAATAAACACCGGGGAGCTGTTTTTT | CASSLRGGINTGELFF
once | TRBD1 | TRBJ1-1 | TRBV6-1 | TGTGCCACCTTTGACAGGGGGCGGACCACTGAAGCTTTCTTT | CATFDRGRTTEAFF
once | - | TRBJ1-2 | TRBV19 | TGTGCCAGTTTCGCCCCACTCGGTCGGGGCTACACCTTC | CASFAPLGRGYTF
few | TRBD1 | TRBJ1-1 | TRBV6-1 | TGTGCCAGCAGTCCGGGACAGGGATCTGAAGCTTTCTTT | CASSPGQGSEAFF
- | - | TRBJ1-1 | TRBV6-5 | TGTGCCAGCAGTTACCGGGTAATAGGCACTGAAGCTTTCTTT | CASSYRVIGTEAFF
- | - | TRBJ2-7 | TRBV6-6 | TGTGCCAGCAGTTACACGGGGAGCTCCTACGAGCAGTACTTC | CASSYTGSSYEQYF
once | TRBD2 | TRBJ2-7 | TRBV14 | TGTGCCAGCAGCCCCCGACTAGCGGGAGTATACGAGCAGTACTTC | CASSPRLAGVYEQYF
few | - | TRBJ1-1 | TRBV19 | TGTGCCAGTAGTTCCGAGACAGGGAACACTGAAGCTTTCTTT | CASSSETGNTEAFF
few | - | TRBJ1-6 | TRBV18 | TGTGCCAGCTCAGAGAACAGGGCCGCCTATAATTCACCCCTCCACTTT | CASSENRAAYNSPLHF
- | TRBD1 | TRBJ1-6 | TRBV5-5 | TGTGCCAGCAGCTGGACGGGACAGGAAAATTCACCCCTCCACTTT | CASSWTGQENSPLHF
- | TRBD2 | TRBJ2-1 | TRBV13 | TGTGCCAGTAGCGGGGGGGGCCGGAATGAGCAGTTCTTC | CASSGGGRNEQFF
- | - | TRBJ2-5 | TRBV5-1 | TGCGCCAGCAGCTTGGGGACTTTCCAAGAGACCCAGTACTTC | CASSLGTFQETQYF
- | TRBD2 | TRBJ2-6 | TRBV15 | TGTGCCACCAGCACTCGAGGACTAGCGGGTGTCTCTGGGGCCAACGTCCTGACTTTC | CATSTRGLAGVSGANVLTF
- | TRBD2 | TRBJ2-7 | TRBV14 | TGTGCCAGCAGCCAAGACGGCGGGGGCTACGAGCAGTACTTC | CASSQDGGGYEQYF
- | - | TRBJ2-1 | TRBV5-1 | TGCGCCAGCAGCCTCCTACAGGGAATCAATGAGCAGTTCTTC | CASSLLQGINEQFF